This paragraph covers one T cell receptor beta chain sequence. The antigen is not known. This entry comes from a study of T cells expressing NK-cell markers. For the study at large: One of eight sequenced donors was HCMV-seronegative; the other seven were seropositive.

Findings of the study overall: The study did not resolve the HCMV specificity of expanded NKG2C+ T cell clones.

This CDR3 region has 13 residues. CDR1 ENHRY and CDR2 SYGVKD come from the germline V gene. In generating TCR beta cDNA, 5'RACE template switching with UMIs was used. Reanalyzing the 5' RACE reads, TCRdb keeps one entry per CDR3 protein, without DNA. This table lists approximately 380,000 distinct CDR3 sequences. The origin of this receptor is a man between 18 and 69 years old in good health. Sequenced input: blood T cells: a sorted CD56 or NKG2C T cell subset, CD4+ or CD8+ T cells, or bulk PBMC T cells (not recorded which). The chain has TRBV10-3 and TRBJ2-1. CDR3 sequence: CAIMSSSYNEQFF.